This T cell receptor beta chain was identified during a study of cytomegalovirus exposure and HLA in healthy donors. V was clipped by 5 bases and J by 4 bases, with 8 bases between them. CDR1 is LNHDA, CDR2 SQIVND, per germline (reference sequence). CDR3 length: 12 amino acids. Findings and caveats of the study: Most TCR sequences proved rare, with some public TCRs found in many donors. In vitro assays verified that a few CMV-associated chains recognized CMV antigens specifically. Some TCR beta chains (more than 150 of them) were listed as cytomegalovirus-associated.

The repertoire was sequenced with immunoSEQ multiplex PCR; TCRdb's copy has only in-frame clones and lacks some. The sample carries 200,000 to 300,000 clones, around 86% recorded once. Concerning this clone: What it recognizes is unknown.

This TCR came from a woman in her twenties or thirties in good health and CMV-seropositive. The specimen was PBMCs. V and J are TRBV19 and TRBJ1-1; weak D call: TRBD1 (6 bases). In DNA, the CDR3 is TGTGCCAGTAGTCAGGGGTCCACTGAAGCTTTCTTT. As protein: CASSQGSTEAFF.